These 31 T cell receptor beta chains came from one sample sequenced in a study of T cells after posttransplantation cyclophosphamide. Treatment was busulfan-fludarabine conditioning, a marrow graft, and cyclophosphamide on days +3 and +4. Generated by immunoSEQ multiplex PCR, the TCRdb table keeps only in-frame clones and is missing some. The sample gives some 900 clones, around 60% of which show up once; about 44% is in the top ten. The specimen was CD8+ T cells sorted from PBMCs, collected 84 days after allogeneic stem cell transplant with posttransplant cyclophosphamide. These receptors were obtained from a male patient in his thirties who received an allogeneic stem cell transplant from a related donor, was CMV-positive, and had no GVHD. Some of the T cells may derive from the graft donor.

The chain joins TRBV5-4 to TRBJ1-2; 8 bases match TRBD1. Trimming removed 2 bases from V and 8 bases from J; junction bases left unmatched: 11. CDR3 length: 15 residues. The V gene's germline CDR1 is SGHNT and CDR2 YYREEE (reference sequence). CDR3 loop: CASSLQGGVSGGYTF. The CDR3 bases are TGTGCCAGCAGCTTACAGGGGGGCGTATCTGGAGGCTACACCTTC.

This clone is large within its sample. CDR3 coding DNA: TGTGCCAGTAGTCCTGGGACTTCAACCTACGAGCAGTACTTC. It yields the protein CASSPGTSTYEQYF. The chain links TRBV19 to TRBJ2-7, with D possibly TRBD2 on 6 matching bases. Germline V gene lookup returns CDR1 LNHDA and CDR2 SQIVND (reference sequence). The CDR3 covers 14 residues. Trimming cost V 5 bases and J 2 bases, with 13 bases left between them. Drawing the rest from reference TRBV19 and TRBJ2-7, the complete variable domain is DGGITQSPKYLFRKEGQNVTLSCEQNLNHDAMYWYRQDPGQGLRLIYYSQIVNDFQKGDIAEGYSVSREKKESFPLTVTSAQKNPTAFYLCASSPGTSTYEQYFGPGTRLTVT.

The chain joins TRBV10-3 to TRBJ2-5; 8 bases align to TRBD2. The CDR3 spans 17 residues. Trimming cost V 0 bases and J 0 bases; bases outside gene matches: 6. CDR1 is ENHRY and CDR2 is SYGVKD in the germline V gene. This chain's CDR3 is CAISESASGSYQETQYF. Here the CDR3 DNA reads TGTGCCATCAGTGAGTCGGCTAGCGGGTCGTACCAAGAGACCCAGTACTTC.

CDR3 in amino acids: CASSLVGDRGFYEQYF. DNA for the CDR3: TGTGCCAGCAGCTTAGTTGGAGACAGGGGGTTTTACGAGCAGTACTTC. The genes are TRBV7-6 and TRBJ2-7; 9 bases are a match to TRBD1. The V and J ends lost 1 base and 4 bases, in that order; junction bases with no gene match: 8. The CDR3 extends over 16 amino acids. CDR1 is SGHVS, CDR2 FNYEAQ, per germline.

The V and J genes are TRBV4-2 and TRBJ2-1; 10 nucleotides align to TRBD2. The trim removed 2 bases at V and 2 bases at J, leaving 0 bases unmatched. Germline CDR1 and CDR2: LGHNA and YNFKEQ. The CDR3 consists of 15 residues. The CDR3 nucleotides read TGTGCCAGCAGCCAAAGCGGGGGGGCCTACAATGAGCAGTTCTTC. Protein product: CASSQSGGAYNEQFF.

The chain carries TRBV7-7 and TRBJ2-5, with TRBD2 matching 10 bases. The junction had 6 bases not matched to a gene; V was cut back by 3 bases and J by 5 bases. The CDR3 contains 15 residues. Germline loops: CDR1 SSHAT, CDR2 FNYEAQ (reference sequence). The CDR3 here is CASSFASGSSETQYF. The CDR3 DNA follows: TGTGCCAGCAGCTTTGCTAGCGGGAGTTCGGAGACCCAGTACTTC.

The CDR3 loop reads CASSYTGLAGGNEQFF. The CDR3 DNA sequence: TGTGCCAGCAGTTACACCGGACTAGCGGGAGGTAATGAGCAGTTCTTC. This chain joins TRBV6-5 and TRBJ2-1, with 14 nucleotides matching TRBD2. Germline V CDR1 and CDR2: MNHEY, SVGAGI. J gave up 7 bases and V 2 bases, and 4 bases lay outside the gene matches. This CDR3 contains 16 residues.

The rearrangement joins TRBV7-9 to TRBJ2-5; 7 bases line up with TRBD1. CDR1 is SEHNR and CDR2 is FQNEAQ in the germline V gene (reference sequence). The V gene end was trimmed by 5 bases and the J gene end by 3 bases; junction bases not matched to a gene: 0. CDR3 length: 12 residues. CDR3 sequence: CASSQGEETQYF. DNA for the CDR3: TGTGCCAGCAGCCAGGGGGAAGAGACCCAGTACTTC.

This rearrangement joins TRBV13 to TRBJ2-1; 7 nucleotides align to TRBD1. The CDR3 contains 12 residues. The V segment lost 6 bases and the J segment 11 bases; nucleotides outside the gene matches: 7. Germline-derived CDR1 and CDR2 are PRHDT and FYEKMQ (reference sequence). Here the CDR3 DNA reads TGTGCCAGCAGTGCGACAGGGATGAAGCAGTTCTTC. Protein sequence: CASSATGMKQFF.

This clone was detected only a few times. The V call is TRBV4-3, the J call TRBJ1-2, with D tentatively TRBD1 (6 bases). Looked up from germline, CDR1 is LGHNA and CDR2 is YSLEER. V was trimmed by 4 bases and J by 7 bases, leaving 22 bases between them. This CDR3 spans 16 amino acids. The DNA of the CDR3 is TGCGCCAGCAGCCTTGGGGCTCCAGGGGAGTCGGGTGGCTACACCTTC. Its translation is CASSLGAPGESGGYTF.

The rearrangement joins TRBV15 to TRBJ2-2, with a weak D call TRBD2 (6 bases). Germline CDR1 LNHNV, CDR2 YYDKDF (reference sequence). There are 13 residues in the CDR3. The ends were cut back, 4 bases at V and 7 bases at J, with 10 bases in the middle. CDR3 region: CATSIGLHGELFF. The CDR3 DNA is TGTGCCACCAGCATTGGACTACACGGGGAGCTGTTTTTT.

V and J are TRBV25-1 and TRBJ1-2, with D unclear. Per the germline V gene, CDR1 is MGHDK and CDR2 is SYGVNS. The CDR3 runs to 15 residues. V shed 1 base and J shed 8 bases, with 17 bases lying between them. The CDR3, as DNA: TGTGCCAGCAGTGAATTATCGTCCGGGCCGGGAGGCTACACCTTC. Translated, it gives CASSELSSGPGGYTF.

In regard to this clone: A much larger clone differs from this one at a single base, so this may be a read error. The chain combines TRBV7-8 with TRBJ1-2; possible D gene TRBD1, 5 bases. V was shortened by 11 bases and J by 3 bases, with 10 bases between the two germline ends. The CDR3 loop spans 11 amino acids. Looked up from germline, CDR1 is SGHVS and CDR2 is FQNEAQ. CDR3: CAARQYYGYTF. The CDR3 DNA is TGTGCCGCCAGACAGTACTATGGCTACACCTTC.

This clone qualifies as large. The genes are TRBV27 and TRBJ2-1, with TRBD2 identical over 12 bases. Germline assignment: CDR1 MNHEY and CDR2 SMNVEV (reference sequence). With 1 base clipped from V and 5 bases from J, the junction kept 12 bases outside the gene matches. This CDR3 is 19 amino acids long. The CDR3 nucleotides read TGTGCCAGCAGTTTATTCCCCTCTAGCGGGAGGGCCGTTCACAATGAGCAGTTCTTC. It specifies CASSLFPSSGRAVHNEQFF.

This clone was seen a few times. The rearrangement links TRBV12-5 to TRBJ2-1, with TRBD1 identical over 9 bases. Per the germline V gene, CDR1 is LGHNT and CDR2 is FRNRAP. The junction had 14 bases not matched to a gene; V was cut back by 1 base and J by 1 base. This CDR3 spans 20 amino acids. CDR3 residues: CASGLALGQGLSGSYNEQFF. CDR3 sequence (DNA): TGTGCTAGTGGTTTGGCCCTCGGACAGGGGCTGAGTGGGTCCTACAATGAGCAGTTCTTC.

This rearrangement joins TRBV9 to TRBJ1-1, with unresolved D. Trimming removed 1 base at V and 1 base at J, with 20 bases between. Germline assignment: CDR1 SGDLS and CDR2 YYNGEE. The CDR3 extends over 18 amino acids. CDR3 nucleotides: TGTGCCAGCAGCGTATTGCCGAGGGCTGACCCGCGGAACACTGAAGCTTTCTTT. The encoded protein is CASSVLPRADPRNTEAFF.

The CDR3 coding sequence is TGTGCCAGCATCACCCCACGGGGGGGCGACGACCAAGCTTTGCTCTATGAGCAGTTCTTC. Protein product: CASITPRGGDDQALLYEQFF. The chain employs TRBV28 and TRBJ2-1; 8 positions agree with TRBD2. The CDR3 has 20 residues. The V gene end was trimmed by 7 bases and the J gene end by 8 bases; junction bases not matched to a gene: 28. The germline V gene encodes CDR1 MDHEN and CDR2 SYDVKM.

Judged by abundance, this clone is large (0.1 to 1%). J is TRBJ1-2 and V is TRBV5-6; the match to TRBD1 covers 12 bases. The V gene's germline CDR1 is SGHDT and CDR2 YYEEEE. The CDR3 has 15 residues. Losses at the gene ends were 4 bases for V and 6 bases for J; bases not matched to a gene: 7. The CDR3, as DNA: TGTGCCAGCAGCACTGGGACAGGGGGCGCAGATGGCTACACCTTC. The encoded protein is CASSTGTGGADGYTF. Combining the CDR3 with reference TRBV5-6 and TRBJ1-2 gives the whole variable domain DAGVTQSPTHLIKTRGQQVTLRCSPKSGHDTVSWYQQALGQGPQFIFQYYEEEERQRGNFPDRFSGHQFPNYSSELNVNALLLGDSALYLCASSTGTGGADGYTFGSGTRLTVV.

The gene calls are TRBV5-6 and TRBJ1-4; unclear D gene. Germline CDR1 reads SGHDT; CDR2 reads YYEEEE. The CDR3 totals 14 residues. V was clipped by 2 bases and J by 7 bases, with 12 bases between them. CDR3 protein: CASSFSFSGEKLFF. CDR3 DNA sequence: TGTGCCAGCAGCTTTTCGTTTAGTGGTGAAAAACTGTTTTTT.

This sequence joins TRBV28 and TRBJ1-1; D perhaps matches TRBD1 (6 bases). The CDR3 is 13 amino acids. Germline loops: CDR1 MDHEN, CDR2 SYDVKM. V was pared by 7 bases and J by 5 bases, with 14 bases between. The DNA for the CDR3 is TGTGCCAGCACCCTGGGGGCTTGGACTGAAGCTTTCTTT. Translation: CASTLGAWTEAFF.

The chain carries TRBV29-1 and TRBJ2-1; 9 nucleotides align to TRBD2. The V gene end was trimmed by 3 bases and the J gene end by 8 bases; junction bases not matched to a gene: 8. The CDR3 spans 14 residues. From germline, CDR1 is SQVTM and CDR2 ANQGSEA. The CDR3 sequence is CSVDLAGRGDEQFF. The CDR3 DNA follows: TGCAGCGTTGACCTAGCGGGACGAGGAGATGAGCAGTTCTTC.

In its sample, this clone was seen a few times. A single base separates this from a much larger clone, so it may be a read error. The chain has TRBV5-6 and TRBJ1-2; the match to TRBD1 covers 12 bases. The CDR3 covers 15 residues. Looked up from germline, CDR1 is SGHDT and CDR2 is YYEEEE. DNA of the CDR3: TGTGCCAGCAGCACTGGGACAGGGGGCGCAGATGGCTGCACCTTC. Amino acid sequence: CASSTGTGGADGCTF. Full variable domain (rest looked up from reference TRBV5-6 and TRBJ1-2): DAGVTQSPTHLIKTRGQQVTLRCSPKSGHDTVSWYQQALGQGPQFIFQYYEEEERQRGNFPDRFSGHQFPNYSSELNVNALLLGDSALYLCASSTGTGGADGCTFGSGTRLTVV.

This chain uses TRBV11-2 with TRBJ2-7, with unresolved D. The V gene lost 7 bases and the J gene lost 4 bases, with 17 bases spanning the gap. CDR3 length equals 14 residues. From germline, CDR1 is SGHAT and CDR2 FQNNGV. The CDR3 region has the DNA TGTGCCAGCAACCTAGACACGGAACTATACGAGCAGTACTTC. Translated: CASNLDTELYEQYF.

The chain joins TRBV6-6 to TRBJ1-3, with 9 nucleotides matching TRBD1. The CDR3 contains 16 residues. V shed 0 bases, J shed 11 bases, and the junction held 11 bases outside the gene matches. Germline-derived CDR1 and CDR2 are MNHNY and SVGAGI (reference sequence). CDR3 coding DNA: TGTGCCAGCAGTTACTCGCTGACAGGGGGGTTTTGGTCCATATATTTT. This gives the protein CASSYSLTGGFWSIYF.

In its sample, this clone ranks as large. The rearrangement uses TRBV5-1 and TRBJ2-1, with TRBD2 matching 13 bases. The germline V gene has CDR1 SGHRS and CDR2 YFSETQ. V lost 3 bases to trimming and J lost 0 bases; unmatched junction nucleotides: 0. This CDR3 spans 16 amino acids. The CDR3: CASSWTSGGSYNEQFF. In nucleotides, the CDR3 is TGCGCCAGCAGCTGGACTAGCGGGGGCTCCTACAATGAGCAGTTCTTC.

Comments on this clone: A far more abundant clone sits one base away, making this likely a read error. CDR3 DNA sequence: TGTGCCAGCAGCCAATCATTAACAGGAAACACTGAAGCTTTCTTT. It encodes CASSQSLTGNTEAFF. This chain joins TRBV4-2 and TRBJ1-1; a weak D match, TRBD1 (5 bases). In germline, CDR1 is LGHNA, CDR2 YNFKEQ. With 2 bases removed from V and 2 bases from J, the gap between germline ends came to 12 bases. This CDR3 comprises 15 residues.

This chain links TRBV6-1 with TRBJ2-2, with D tentatively TRBD1 (6 bases). This CDR3 has 14 amino acids. CDR1 is MNHNS and CDR2 is SASEGT in the germline V gene. The V end lost 7 bases, the J end lost 3 bases, and 12 bases lay between the germline ends. This CDR3 reads CASTRGRDTGELFF. The CDR3, as DNA: TGTGCCAGCACCAGGGGCAGGGACACCGGGGAGCTGTTTTTT.

The rearrangement joins TRBV6-1 to TRBJ2-1; D unresolved. Looked up from germline, CDR1 is MNHNS and CDR2 is SASEGT. The V gene lost 4 bases and the J gene lost 5 bases, with 6 bases spanning the gap. This CDR3 comprises 12 residues. Here the CDR3 DNA reads TGTGCCAGCAGTGGTCTAAACAATGAGCAGTTCTTC. Its translation: CASSGLNNEQFF.

The chain joins TRBV19 to TRBJ2-7; 8 bases are shared with TRBD1. The germline CDR1 and CDR2 sequences are LNHDA and SQIVND (reference sequence). The CDR3 runs to 15 residues. Trimming took 5 bases from V and 3 from J; bases not matched to a gene: 9. The CDR3 loop is CASSPADTGGYEQYF. The CDR3 nucleotides read TGTGCCAGTAGTCCAGCCGACACAGGGGGCTACGAGCAGTACTTC.

This chain's CDR3 is CASSLSSNYGYTF. The CDR3 DNA is TGTGCCAGCAGCTTATCCAGTAACTATGGCTACACCTTC. This sequence joins TRBV7-9 and TRBJ1-2; D not resolved. The CDR3 contains 13 residues. CDR1 SEHNR and CDR2 FQNEAQ come from the germline V gene (reference sequence). The V gene lost 2 bases and the J gene lost 1 base, with 5 bases spanning the gap.

This clone is termed large (0.1 to 1%). The rearrangement uses TRBV4-3 and TRBJ2-3; D possibly corresponds to TRBD1 (5 bases). The CDR3 is 18 residues long. Germline lookup yields CDR1 LGHNA and CDR2 YSLEER. V was clipped by 1 base and J by 2 bases, with 19 bases between them. The CDR3 coding sequence is TGCGCCAGCAGCCAAGGGCCCGTCAAAGGGGCCCTCACAGATACGCAGTATTTT. Residues: CASSQGPVKGALTDTQYF.